Below are 11 T cell receptor beta chains sequenced from a single sample in a study of Ad26.COV2.S vaccination and SARS-CoV-2 variants. Sequenced by immunoSEQ multiplex PCR; TCRdb stores in-frame clones only, minus some. This sample carries almost 400,000 clones, approximately 91% of them seen once, and the ten largest clones take 1.5% to 2%. Sample treatment: roughly 20 received Ad26.COV2.S at low or high dose, single or two shots; about 5 received placebo; per-sample allocation not given. Sampling was done on day 63 after the first vaccine or placebo injection. Sequencing used peripheral blood, obtained in a trial of Ad26.COV2.S vaccine versus placebo. These receptors all stem from a person aged 18-60 years who received the Ad26.COV2.S COVID-19 vaccine or a placebo.

Only one count was recorded for this clone. This chain uses TRBV5-1 with TRBJ2-3; TRBD1 or TRBD2 may be the D gene (6 bases each). The CDR3 has 17 amino acids. V lost 0 bases and J lost 1, with 15 bases in between. CDR1 and CDR2 from the germline V gene are SGHRS and YFSETQ. The CDR3: CASSLALRGVGTDTQYF. DNA of the CDR3: TGCGCCAGCAGCTTGGCCTTGAGGGGGGTTGGCACAGATACGCAGTATTTT.

The chain uses TRBV7-3 and TRBJ2-5, with 9 nucleotides matching TRBD2. The J segment lost 5 bases and the V segment lost 5 bases, leaving 6 bases of the junction unmatched. Germline CDR1 SGHTA, CDR2 FQGTGA. The CDR3 is 14 residues long. The CDR3 here is CASSRSGSRETQYF. Here the CDR3 DNA reads TGTGCCAGCAGCCGTAGCGGGAGTAGGGAGACCCAGTACTTC. Full variable domain (outside the CDR3, taken from reference TRBV7-3 and TRBJ2-5): GAGVSQTPSNKVTEKGKYVELRCDPISGHTALYWYRQSLGQGPEFLIYFQGTGAADDSGLPNDRFFAVRPEGSVSTLKIQRTERGDSAVYLCASSRSGSRETQYFGPGTRLLVL.

The chain combines TRBV9 with TRBJ2-7; the D is unclear. V lost 3 bases and J lost 0, with 7 bases in between. The germline gives CDR1 SGDLS, CDR2 YYNGEE. The CDR3 is 13 residues long. Here the CDR3 reads CASSGRSSYEQYF. The CDR3 nucleotides read TGTGCCAGCAGCGGACGGAGCTCCTACGAGCAGTACTTC.

This clone was counted only a few times. The rearrangement links TRBV28 to TRBJ1-3, with D unclear. Germline lookup yields CDR1 MDHEN and CDR2 SYDVKM. V shed 2 bases and J shed 0 bases, with 5 bases lying between them. The CDR3 runs to 14 residues. The CDR3 loop reads CASSLLHSGNTIYF. The CDR3 nucleotides read TGTGCCAGCAGTTTACTCCACTCTGGAAACACCATATATTTT.

This chain connects TRBV28 to TRBJ1-5; 9 bases match TRBD1. V dropped 6 bases and J dropped 2; count of bases not matched to a gene: 14. This CDR3 has 18 residues. The germline gives CDR1 MDHEN, CDR2 SYDVKM. CDR3 nucleotides: TGTGCCAGCAGAGACCGGGACAGGGCGTCTGGTGGCAATCAGCCCCAGCATTTT. Its translation is CASRDRDRASGGNQPQHF. The full variable domain, with the rest looked up from reference TRBV28 and TRBJ1-5, is DVKVTQSSRYLVKRTGEKVFLECVQDMDHENMFWYRQDPGLGLRLIYFSYDVKMKEKGDIPEGYSVSREKKERFSLILESASTNQTSMYLCASRDRDRASGGNQPQHFGDGTRLSIL.

The CDR3 here is CASSRGQLNEKLFF. The CDR3 region has the DNA TGTGCCAGTAGTAGGGGACAGCTGAATGAAAAACTGTTTTTT. The chain couples TRBV19 to TRBJ1-4; 7 nucleotides align to TRBD1. Germline assignment: CDR1 LNHDA and CDR2 SQIVND (reference sequence). The CDR3 totals 14 residues. J gave up 5 bases and V 4 bases, and 4 bases lay outside the gene matches. Looking up the rest from reference TRBV19 and TRBJ1-4 gives the full variable domain: DGGITQSPKYLFRKEGQNVTLSCEQNLNHDAMYWYRQDPGQGLRLIYYSQIVNDFQKGDIAEGYSVSREKKESFPLTVTSAQKNPTAFYLCASSRGQLNEKLFFGSGTQLSVL.

The chain combines TRBV10-1 with TRBJ2-7; TRBD2 matches 10 bases. V dropped 2 bases and J dropped 3; count of bases not matched to a gene: 7. CDR1 is WNHNN, CDR2 SYGVQD, per germline (reference sequence). CDR3 size: 16 residues. In DNA, the CDR3 is TGCGCCAGCAGTGAGCCTACTGCTAGCGGGGGCTACGAGCAGTACTTC. Translated, it gives CASSEPTASGGYEQYF.

The chain joins TRBV3-1 (or the pseudogene TRBV3-2) to TRBJ2-1; possibly TRBD1 for D (5 bases). This CDR3 region has 13 residues. The V end lost 3 bases, the J end lost 5 bases, and 8 bases lay between the germline ends. Per germline, CDR1 LGHDT and CDR2 YNNKEL (reference sequence). The CDR3 DNA reads TGTGCCAGCAGCCAGACAGATAACAATGAGCAGTTCTTC. Its protein product is CASSQTDNNEQFF.

This clone was observed a handful of times. The chain combines TRBV6-5 with TRBJ2-7; unclear D gene. The germline V gene encodes CDR1 MNHEY and CDR2 SVGAGI. CDR3 length: 11 amino acids. V was pared by 7 bases and J by 4 bases, with 8 bases between. The CDR3 protein is CASMGRYEQYF. DNA for the CDR3: TGTGCCAGCATGGGCAGATACGAGCAGTACTTC.

The chain couples TRBV5-6 to TRBJ1-1, with D perhaps matching TRBD1 (6 bases). Germline loops: CDR1 SGHDT, CDR2 YYEEEE. V shed 0 bases and J shed 0 bases, with 12 bases lying between them. The length of the CDR3 is 16 residues. CDR3 coding DNA: TGTGCCAGCAGCTTGGTCAGGGGTCAGATGAACACTGAAGCTTTCTTT. Its translation: CASSLVRGQMNTEAFF.

The chain joins TRBV18 to TRBJ2-1; perhaps TRBD2 as D (5 bases). CDR1 and CDR2 (germline): KGHSH, LQKENI. V dropped 3 bases and J dropped 5 bases, with 20 bases sitting between them. CDR3 length equals 17 residues. CDR3 DNA sequence: TGTGCCAGCTCACCCCCTACCGTCATAGGGAGTCACAATGAGCAGTTCTTC. Translating gives CASSPPTVIGSHNEQFF.